Described below is a single T cell receptor beta chain sequence and its context. This PCR relied on a set of 60 Vbeta primers and 13 Jbeta primers. TCRdb's table, derived via immunoSEQ multiplex PCR, lists solely in-frame clones and lacks some. The sample has more than 90,000 clones, about 78% seen once. This entry is derived from a study of cytomegalovirus exposure and HLA in healthy donors. This CDR3 has 15 residues. The V gene end was trimmed by 8 bases and the J gene end by 2 bases; junction bases not matched to a gene: 7. Germline CDR1 and CDR2: MGHRA and YSYEKL. Specimen: PBMCs. The chain is built from TRBV4-1 and TRBJ2-3; 10 nucleotides line up with TRBD2. The TCR was taken from a middle-aged woman in good health and CMV-seropositive. CDR3 DNA sequence: TGCGCCAGCGACCTTAGCGGGAGGCCCACAGATACGCAGTATTTT. It specifies CASDLSGRPTDTQYF.